Listed here are 27 T cell receptor beta chains from one sample, sequenced in a study of T cell responses to AZD1222 COVID-19 vaccine. Profiled with immunoSEQ multiplex PCR; TCRdb holds only in-frame clones, not every one. The table records about 120,000 clones, 88% of them present only once. The sequenced sample was peripheral blood, obtained 28 days after the second AZD1222 dose. The receptors originated from an adult who received the AZD1222 COVID-19 vaccine.

The V and J genes are TRBV7-2 and TRBJ2-7; 7 nucleotides align to TRBD1. This CDR3 region has 14 residues. The J segment lost 3 bases and the V segment lost 0 bases, leaving 2 bases of the junction unmatched. Germline values: CDR1 SGHTA, CDR2 FQGNSA. CDR3: CASSLADRVYEQYF. The CDR3 DNA is TGTGCCAGCAGCTTAGCCGACAGGGTCTACGAGCAGTACTTC.

V and J are TRBV4-3 and TRBJ1-4, with no clear D. With 10 bases removed from V and 0 bases from J, the gap between germline ends came to 15 bases. The CDR3 has 15 residues. In germline, CDR1 is LGHNA, CDR2 YSLEER. The CDR3 bases are TGCGCCACTCAAAAGACCTACTCAACTAATGAAAAACTGTTTTTT. It codes for CATQKTYSTNEKLFF.

The table lists this clone with a count of one. The V call is TRBV24-1, the J call TRBJ2-7; TRBD1 agrees at 8 bases. The J segment lost 2 bases and the V segment lost 9 bases, leaving 5 bases of the junction unmatched. CDR3 length: 13 amino acids. The germline gives CDR1 KGHDR, CDR2 SFDVKD. Here the CDR3 reads CATPIQGAYEQYF. The CDR3, as DNA: TGTGCCACCCCGATACAGGGGGCCTACGAGCAGTACTTC.

Written as DNA, the CDR3 is TGTGCCAGCAGGGAACAGGGAAACTATGGCTACACCTTC. Translated, it gives CASREQGNYGYTF. The chain is built from TRBV28 and TRBJ1-2; a possible D gene is TRBD1 (6 bases). Trimming pared 6 bases from V and 2 bases from J, leaving 10 bases between. Germline-derived CDR1 and CDR2 are MDHEN and SYDVKM. CDR3 length: 13 residues.

The V and J genes are TRBV4-3 and TRBJ1-6; 7 bases align to TRBD1. The CDR3 sequence is 15 residues long. CDR1 is LGHNA, CDR2 YSLEER, per germline. The junction had 6 bases not matched to a gene; V was cut back by 2 bases and J by 8 bases. CDR3 coding DNA: TGCGCCAGCAGCCAATCGTACGGACAGGATTCACCCCTCCACTTT. Translation gives CASSQSYGQDSPLHF.

CDR3 nucleotide sequence: TGTGCCAGCAGCGGGACAACGGGTAATGAAAAACTGTTTTTT. It yields the protein CASSGTTGNEKLFF. V and J are TRBV9 and TRBJ1-4; D may be TRBD1 (5 bases). This CDR3 region has 14 residues. The V and J ends lost 3 bases and 4 bases respectively, with 10 bases between them. CDR1 and CDR2 (germline): SGDLS, YYNGEE. Drawing the rest from reference TRBV9 and TRBJ1-4, the complete variable domain is DSGVTQTPKHLITATGQRVTLRCSPRSGDLSVYWYQQSLDQGLQFLIQYYNGEERAKGNILERFSAQQFPDLHSELNLSSLELGDSALYFCASSGTTGNEKLFFGSGTQLSVL.

Of note for this clone: Germline and junction disagree at one end, which may indicate a read error. This chain uses TRBV7-9 with TRBJ2-4, with D unresolved. Germline V CDR1 and CDR2: SEHNR, FQNEAQ (reference sequence). This CDR3 spans 12 amino acids. CDR3 bases: TGTGCCAGCAGCTTCGAGCTGGGCGTACTATCCTTC. Its translation is CASSFELGVLSF.

The chain carries TRBV11-2 and TRBJ1-2; no clear D. CDR1 is SGHAT, CDR2 FQNNGV, per germline. V shed 0 bases and J shed 4 bases, with 9 bases lying between them. The CDR3 loop spans 14 amino acids. CDR3 sequence (DNA): TGTGCCAGCAGCTTAGAAGGACGGACCTATGGCTACACCTTC. This sequence encodes CASSLEGRTYGYTF.

V is TRBV5-1 and J is TRBJ2-3, with 7 bases matching TRBD1. With V trimmed by 4 bases and J by 2 bases, 7 bases remained unmatched. This CDR3 comprises 15 residues. Germline-derived CDR1 and CDR2 are SGHRS and YFSETQ. Here the CDR3 DNA reads TGCGCCAGCAGCCTATGGGACAGCGCCACAGATACGCAGTATTTT. Protein sequence: CASSLWDSATDTQYF.

The V call is TRBV20-1, the J call TRBJ2-1; D unresolved. Trimming removed 7 bases from V and 3 bases from J, with 7 bases in between. CDR3 length: 11 residues. Germline V lookup: CDR1 DFQATT, CDR2 SNEGSKA (reference sequence). The CDR3 bases are TGCAGTGGAATGAACTACAATGAGCAGTTCTTC. Translated, it gives CSGMNYNEQFF.

In this sample, this clone turned up once. V usage is TRBV19 and J usage is TRBJ1-2, with a weak D call TRBD1 (5 bases). Between the trimmed V and J ends, which lost 4 bases and 4 bases, there was a span of 13 bases. CDR1 LNHDA and CDR2 SQIVND come from the germline V gene (reference sequence). The CDR3 has 14 residues. The CDR3 region has the DNA TGTGCCAGTAGTAAAAGTGGGGCAAGCTATGGCTACACCTTC. Protein sequence: CASSKSGASYGYTF.

This chain uses TRBV11-2 with TRBJ2-1, with D uncertain. Trimming cost V 2 bases and J 5 bases, with 7 bases left between them. The CDR3 spans 13 residues. CDR1 is SGHAT and CDR2 is FQNNGV in the germline V gene. CDR3 nucleotides: TGTGCCAGCAGCTTACGCAGTAACAATGAGCAGTTCTTC. This encodes CASSLRSNNEQFF.

This clone was recorded once. J is TRBJ1-2 and V is TRBV27, with a weak D call TRBD1 (5 bases). The CDR3 length is 15 residues. Germline CDR1 is MNHEY and CDR2 is SMNVEV (reference sequence). The V end was cut by 6 bases, the J end by 7 bases, with 21 bases between. For the CDR3, the DNA is TGTGCCAGCAGACTCCGGGACCCCAATCGGCCTGGCTACACCTTC. As protein: CASRLRDPNRPGYTF.

This clone appeared a single time. The J gene is TRBJ1-4, the V gene TRBV7-9; D call uncertain. Germline CDR1 SEHNR, CDR2 FQNEAQ (reference sequence). The V and J ends lost 5 bases and 12 bases respectively, with 16 bases between them. The CDR3 runs to 13 residues. The DNA of the CDR3 is TGTGCCAGCAGCCCCCAAGCGGTCGAGGAACTGTTTTTT. Its protein is CASSPQAVEELFF.

This clone was seen once. V gene TRBV6-5 combines with J gene TRBJ1-4; no clear D gene. Germline lookup yields CDR1 MNHEY and CDR2 SVGAGI. The CDR3 is made up of 15 amino acids. The V gene lost 6 bases and the J gene lost 0 bases, with 11 bases spanning the gap. CDR3 residues: CASRIQWATNEKLFF. The CDR3 DNA is TGTGCCAGCAGGATACAGTGGGCAACTAATGAAAAACTGTTTTTT.

Note on this clone: At one boundary the junction diverges from the germline segment, which might be a read error. The chain recombines TRBV28 with TRBJ2-7; D may be TRBD1 (6 bases). Germline values: CDR1 MDHEN, CDR2 SYDVKM. The CDR3 has 12 residues. The CDR3 loop is CASSLQGYGQYF. The CDR3 DNA is TGTGCCAGCAGTCTACAGGGTTACGGGCAGTACTTC. Full variable domain (rest looked up from reference TRBV28 and TRBJ2-7): DVKVTQSSRYLVKRTGEKVFLECVQDMDHENMFWYRQDPGLGLRLIYFSYDVKMKEKGDIPEGYSVSREKKERFSLILESASTNQTSMYLCASSLQGYGQYFGPGTRLTVT.

The rearrangement joins TRBV4-1 to TRBJ1-1; no firm D call. Trimming shortened V by 5 bases and J by 0 bases, and 10 bases separated the two germline ends. The CDR3 extends over 14 amino acids. Germline CDR1 MGHRA, CDR2 YSYEKL. This chain's CDR3 is CASSFDVMNTEAFF. CDR3 in DNA: TGCGCCAGCAGCTTCGACGTTATGAACACTGAAGCTTTCTTT.

This clone was detected a few times. Mismatch with germline at one junction end may stem from a read error. This chain connects TRBV9 to TRBJ1-1; D is undetermined. This CDR3 has 12 residues. Germline CDR1 and CDR2: SGDLS and YYNGEE. CDR3 DNA sequence: TGTGCCAGCAGCGTAGATCTTGGGAATCCCTTTTTT. Residues: CASSVDLGNPFF.

The V call is TRBV4-3, the J call TRBJ1-2; maybe TRBD1 (5 bases). Deletions cut 1 base from V and 4 bases from J, with 7 bases between. CDR3 size: 13 residues. Germline-derived CDR1 and CDR2 are LGHNA and YSLEER. CDR3 nucleotide sequence: TGCGCCAGCAGCCAAGGGGGCCTCTATGGCTACACCTTC. It yields the protein CASSQGGLYGYTF.

This chain uses TRBV6-6 with TRBJ2-1, with 8 bases aligning to TRBD2. The CDR3 covers 14 residues. V was clipped by 7 bases and J by 5 bases; unmatched bases: 7. CDR1 is MNHNY and CDR2 is SVGAGI in the germline V gene (reference sequence). Here the CDR3 DNA reads TGTGCCAGCACGGGGGGGATAAGAGACAATGAGCAGTTCTTC. Protein product: CASTGGIRDNEQFF.

The chain carries TRBV9 and TRBJ2-3; the match to TRBD1 covers 7 bases. Germline V gene data show CDR1 as SGDLS and CDR2 as YYNGEE. The CDR3 is 16 amino acids. The trim removed 0 bases at V and 4 bases at J, leaving 8 bases unmatched. CDR3 in DNA: TGTGCCAGCAGCGTAGCCCCGACAGGGCTGGCAGATACGCAGTATTTT. Its translation is CASSVAPTGLADTQYF.

This chain uses TRBV5-5 with TRBJ1-5; D gene unclear. The CDR3 runs to 13 residues. The V end lost 3 bases, the J end lost 2 bases, and 6 bases lay between the germline ends. Germline lookup yields CDR1 SGHKS and CDR2 YYEKEE (reference sequence). The CDR3 region has the DNA TGTGCCAGCAGCTCTACAGGCAATCAGCCCCAGCATTTT. Its translation: CASSSTGNQPQHF.

CDR3 in amino acids: CAVTSGVSGNTIYF. Here the CDR3 DNA reads TGTGCCGTTACTTCAGGGGTTTCTGGAAACACCATATATTTT. V usage is TRBV10-3 and J usage is TRBJ1-3, with D possibly matching TRBD1 (6 bases). V was cut by 11 bases and J by 1 base, with 15 bases left in between. The CDR3 is 14 amino acids. The germline V gene has CDR1 ENHRY and CDR2 SYGVKD.

The V and J genes are TRBV29-1 and TRBJ2-2, with TRBD2 matching over 10 bases. Germline V gives CDR1 SQVTM, CDR2 ANQGSEA. Unmatched junction bases numbered 8, after V lost 6 bases and J lost 7 bases. The CDR3 sequence is 14 residues long. The CDR3 spells CSVRSGGAVGELFF. The CDR3 nucleotides are TGCAGCGTCCGAAGCGGGGGGGCCGTCGGGGAGCTGTTTTTT.

The V and J genes are TRBV4-1 and TRBJ1-5; 8 bases map to TRBD1. Germline trimming cut 3 bases from V and 9 bases from J; bases unmatched to any gene: 4. The CDR3 is 13 residues long. Germline V CDR1 and CDR2: MGHRA, YSYEKL. In DNA form, the CDR3 reads TGCGCCAGCAGCCAGGACAGGGACGCGCCCCAGCATTTT. Amino acids: CASSQDRDAPQHF.

The V gene is TRBV7-3, the J gene TRBJ2-1, with D unclear. The CDR3 is 13 amino acids. The V end was cut by 4 bases, the J end by 3 bases, with 7 bases between. Germline V lookup: CDR1 SGHTA, CDR2 FQGTGA. CDR3 DNA: TGTGCCAGCAGCTCCGGCCGCTACAATGAGCAGTTCTTC. This translates into CASSSGRYNEQFF.

The chain couples TRBV28 to TRBJ2-1, with D unclear. CDR3 length equals 12 residues. Germline V gene data show CDR1 as MDHEN and CDR2 as SYDVKM. Deletions cut 2 bases from V and 8 bases from J, with 7 bases between. This chain's CDR3 is CASSLKAYEQFF. The CDR3 nucleotides are TGTGCCAGCAGTTTAAAAGCTTATGAGCAGTTCTTC.